What follows are 29 T cell receptor beta chains derived from one specimen sequenced in a study of T cell responses to AZD1222 COVID-19 vaccine. This table comes from immunoSEQ multiplex PCR, and its TCRdb copy is limited to in-frame clones, with some not included. The table lists about 85,000 clones, 70% to 90% of them singletons. The starting material was peripheral blood, obtained on day 0 of MenACWY control vaccination. The receptors shown here come from an adult in good health.

This clone was detected only a few times. The rearrangement joins TRBV6-5 to TRBJ1-1, with 9 bases matching TRBD1. The CDR3 contains 14 residues. The germline CDR1 and CDR2 sequences are MNHEY and SVGAGI. The ends lost 2 bases at V and 4 bases at J; junction bases unmatched: 2. The CDR3 bases are TGTGCCAGCAGTTACGACAGGGGGGGCACTGAAGCTTTCTTT. It translates to CASSYDRGGTEAFF.

The chain employs TRBV14 and TRBJ2-5; D is perhaps TRBD1 or TRBD2 (6 bases each). Trimming removed 4 bases from V and 2 bases from J, with 11 bases in between. Germline values: CDR1 SGHDN, CDR2 FVKESK. The CDR3 is made up of 14 amino acids. The CDR3 sequence is CASSRQAGQETQYF. Here the CDR3 DNA reads TGTGCCAGCAGCCGACAGGCGGGGCAAGAGACCCAGTACTTC.

The V gene is TRBV28, the J gene TRBJ1-2; 8 nucleotides line up with TRBD1. The length of the CDR3 is 16 residues. CDR1 is MDHEN, CDR2 SYDVKM, per germline. V shed 4 bases and J 2 bases; nucleotides not matched to a gene: 9. The CDR3 DNA sequence: TGTGCCAGCAGTTCCGGACAGGGTGGGAAAAACTATGGCTACACCTTC. It encodes CASSSGQGGKNYGYTF.

CDR3 DNA sequence: TGTGCCAGCAGCAAACTAGCTAAGAATGAGCAGTTCTTC. Translation gives CASSKLAKNEQFF. The rearrangement links TRBV6-5 to TRBJ2-1; tentatively, D is TRBD2 (6 bases). V lost 6 bases and J 7 bases, leaving 13 bases between the germline ends. The CDR3 has 13 amino acids. Germline V CDR1 and CDR2: MNHEY, SVGAGI.

This chain links TRBV7-9 with TRBJ1-3; 9 bases map to TRBD1. Germline CDR1 reads SEHNR; CDR2 reads FQNEAQ (reference sequence). The CDR3 contains 16 residues. The ends lost 4 bases at V and 2 bases at J; junction bases unmatched: 6. DNA for the CDR3: TGTGCCAGCAGCTCCACCGGGACAGGGCCTGGAAACACCATATATTTT. It yields the protein CASSSTGTGPGNTIYF. Variable domain in full (rest from reference TRBV7-9 and TRBJ1-3): DTGVSQNPRHKITKRGQNVTFRCDPISEHNRLYWYRQTLGQGPEFLTYFQNEAQLEKSRLLSDRFSAERPKGSFSTLEIQRTEQGDSAMYLCASSSTGTGPGNTIYFGEGSWLTVV.

V and J are TRBV15 and TRBJ1-1; no firm D call. CDR1 is LNHNV, CDR2 YYDKDF, per germline (reference sequence). V shed 0 bases and J shed 2 bases, with 10 bases lying between them. The CDR3 contains 15 residues. For the CDR3, the DNA is TGTGCCACCAGCAGAGATCGGAAAGATAACACTGAAGCTTTCTTT. Residues: CATSRDRKDNTEAFF.

This sequence joins TRBV14 and TRBJ2-7; TRBD1 matches at 8 bases. Trimming cost V 3 bases and J 3 bases; bases outside gene matches: 1. The CDR3 runs 13 residues. Per the germline V gene, CDR1 is SGHDN and CDR2 is FVKESK. The CDR3 region has the DNA TGTGCCAGCAGCCACGACAGGGGCTACGAGCAGTACTTC. It specifies CASSHDRGYEQYF.

The rearrangement joins TRBV2 to TRBJ1-2; 7 bases map to TRBD1. Trimming at V came to 9 bases and at J to 1 base, leaving 5 bases not matched to a gene. The CDR3 extends over 13 amino acids. From germline, CDR1 is SNHLY and CDR2 FYNNEI. The CDR3 is CASNRGSNYGYTF. The CDR3 DNA reads TGTGCCAGTAACAGGGGAAGTAACTATGGCTACACCTTC.

This sequence joins TRBV25-1 and TRBJ2-7, with D perhaps being TRBD1 or TRBD2 (5 bases each). The CDR3 spans 13 residues. V gave up 6 bases and J gave up 4 bases, with 13 bases separating them. From germline, CDR1 is MGHDK and CDR2 SYGVNS. The chain's CDR3 is CASRARGGYEQYF. The DNA of the CDR3 is TGTGCCAGCAGGGCACGTGGGGGTTACGAGCAGTACTTC.

The gene calls are TRBV4-2 and TRBJ2-3, with 8 nucleotides matching TRBD2. The CDR3 is made up of 14 amino acids. V lost 4 bases and J lost 3; bases outside the gene matches: 3. Per germline, CDR1 LGHNA and CDR2 YNFKEQ. The CDR3 loop is CASSPGTRTDTQYF. For the CDR3, the DNA is TGTGCCAGCAGCCCCGGGACTAGGACAGATACGCAGTATTTT.

This chain links TRBV19 with TRBJ1-2, with TRBD1 as a possible D gene (5 bases). Trimming removed 10 bases from V and 3 bases from J, with 24 bases in between. CDR1 and CDR2 from the germline V gene are LNHDA and SQIVND (reference sequence). The CDR3 is made up of 16 amino acids. CDR3: CATTGTKSKRDYGYTF. The CDR3 region has the DNA TGTGCCACCACCGGGACTAAAAGCAAGAGAGACTATGGCTACACCTTC.

V is TRBV21-1 and J is TRBJ1-1; no check of the table's D call, TRBD1, against the DNA was made. TRBV21-1 is marked as a pseudogene. The CDR3 has 17 amino acids. DNA for the CDR3: TGTGCCAGCAGCAAAGAAGGAACAGGGAAGGGGAGCACTGAAGCTTTCTTT. Protein sequence: CASSKEGTGKGSTEAFF.

The chain combines TRBV2 with TRBJ2-7; TRBD1 is a possible D gene (6 bases). The CDR3 sequence is 13 residues long. Trimming shortened V by 4 bases and J by 6 bases, and 13 bases separated the two germline ends. Germline CDR1 is SNHLY and CDR2 is FYNNEI. DNA of the CDR3: TGTGCCAGCAGTGCCATTAAAGGGGGCGAGCAGTACTTC. This encodes CASSAIKGGEQYF.

The chain joins TRBV6-2 or TRBV6-3 to TRBJ2-2; D is ambiguous. V was trimmed by 0 bases and J by 8 bases, leaving 4 bases between them. The CDR3 length is 12 residues. Per the germline V gene, CDR1 is MNHEY and CDR2 is SVGEGT. The chain's CDR3 is CASSYSRGELFF. For the CDR3, the DNA is TGTGCCAGCAGTTACTCCCGGGGGGAGCTGTTTTTT.

The chain links TRBV6-5 to TRBJ2-7; D is perhaps TRBD1 (6 bases). V was clipped by 0 bases and J by 4 bases, with 13 bases between them. Per the germline V gene, CDR1 is MNHEY and CDR2 is SVGAGI. This CDR3 comprises 15 residues. The CDR3 here is CASSYSSGTQYEQYF. The CDR3 bases are TGTGCCAGCAGTTACTCCTCCGGGACACAATACGAGCAGTACTTC.

The chain recombines TRBV5-1 with TRBJ1-5, with 10 positions matching TRBD1. V shed 4 bases and J 6 bases; nucleotides not matched to a gene: 4. The CDR3 has 14 residues. Germline V gene lookup returns CDR1 SGHRS and CDR2 YFSETQ. CDR3 residues: CASSPGTGAQPQHF. The CDR3 region has the DNA TGCGCCAGCAGCCCGGGGACAGGGGCTCAGCCCCAGCATTTT.

The V call is TRBV6-5, the J call TRBJ2-3, with 7 nucleotides matching TRBD1. The V gene end was trimmed by 7 bases and the J gene end by 3 bases; junction bases not matched to a gene: 7. CDR3 length: 14 residues. Looked up from germline, CDR1 is MNHEY and CDR2 is SVGAGI. The CDR3, as DNA: TGTGCCAGCAAAGACAGGGTGGGAACAGATACGCAGTATTTT. It codes for CASKDRVGTDTQYF.

The chain recombines TRBV30 with TRBJ1-2; unclear D gene. This CDR3 spans 14 amino acids. CDR1 GTSNPN and CDR2 SVGIG come from the germline V gene (reference sequence). Trimming cost V 0 bases and J 0 bases, with 8 bases left between them. As DNA, the CDR3 is TGTGCCTGGAGTGTAGACTGGGCTAACTATGGCTACACCTTC. The encoded protein is CAWSVDWANYGYTF.

This chain links TRBV7-2 with TRBJ2-2; D unclear. This CDR3 has 15 residues. Germline V gene lookup returns CDR1 SGHTA and CDR2 FQGNSA. Trimming stripped 2 bases from V and 6 bases from J, with 13 bases between. The CDR3 loop reads CASSLLQSGSGELFF. The CDR3 DNA reads TGTGCCAGCAGCTTACTTCAGTCCGGCTCCGGGGAGCTGTTTTTT. Using reference TRBV7-2 and TRBJ2-2 for the parts outside the CDR3, the full variable domain is GAGVSQSPSNKVTEKGKDVELRCDPISGHTALYWYRQSLGQGLEFLIYFQGNSAPDKSGLPSDRFSAERTGGSVSTLTIQRTQQEDSAVYLCASSLLQSGSGELFFGEGSRLTVL.

This chain connects TRBV29-1 to TRBJ2-1, with 8 bases that match TRBD1. The V gene end was trimmed by 6 bases and the J gene end by 7 bases; junction bases not matched to a gene: 11. This CDR3 contains 14 residues. Germline loops: CDR1 SQVTM, CDR2 ANQGSEA. The CDR3 DNA reads TGCAGCGTGGCTGACAGGGGACGGACGAATGAGCAGTTCTTC. Translation gives CSVADRGRTNEQFF.

This clone was seen only a few times. The chain recombines TRBV19 with TRBJ2-5; D is ambiguous. Trimming cost V 3 bases and J 0 bases, with 5 bases left between them. The CDR3 runs to 13 residues. Germline V lookup: CDR1 LNHDA, CDR2 SQIVND (reference sequence). CDR3 bases: TGTGCCAGTAGTATCCCGGACCAAGAGACCCAGTACTTC. It codes for CASSIPDQETQYF.

The V and J genes are TRBV6-5 and TRBJ2-5, with D possibly TRBD1 on 5 matching bases. V lost 9 bases to trimming and J lost 1 base, with 9 bases between them. The CDR3 loop spans 12 amino acids. The germline V gene has CDR1 MNHEY and CDR2 SVGAGI. CDR3 DNA: TGTGCCAGTCAGGACACCCAAGAGACCCAGTACTTC. It is translated as CASQDTQETQYF.

The J gene is TRBJ1-4, the V gene TRBV5-1, with D possibly matching TRBD1 (5 bases). This CDR3 is built from 15 residues. Trimming left V 1 base short and J 1 base short, with 8 bases between. Germline lookup yields CDR1 SGHRS and CDR2 YFSETQ. The CDR3 DNA is TGCGCCAGCAGCTTGTTCGGGGGAACTAATGAAAAACTGTTTTTT. This encodes CASSLFGGTNEKLFF.

This clone was observed a single time. The chain employs TRBV5-1 and TRBJ2-2; D assignment may be TRBD1 or TRBD2 (6 bases each). Trimming left V 0 bases short and J 5 bases short, with 14 bases between. The V gene's germline CDR1 is SGHRS and CDR2 YFSETQ. This CDR3 spans 16 amino acids. The CDR3 sequence is CASSLETGADTGELFF. The DNA of the CDR3 is TGCGCCAGCAGCTTGGAGACGGGGGCGGATACCGGGGAGCTGTTTTTT.

The J gene is TRBJ2-6, the V gene TRBV6-5; D is uncertain. The CDR3 sequence is 14 residues long. CDR1 MNHEY and CDR2 SVGAGI come from the germline V gene. V was pared by 6 bases and J by 3 bases, with 9 bases between. The DNA of the CDR3 is TGTGCCAGCAGGGGGTGGGTTGGGGCCAACGTCCTGACTTTC. The encoded protein is CASRGWVGANVLTF.

V and J are TRBV27 and TRBJ1-2; 8 nucleotides line up with TRBD1. There are 15 residues in the CDR3. CDR1 and CDR2 (germline): MNHEY, SMNVEV (reference sequence). The V gene end was trimmed by 6 bases and the J gene end by 4 bases; junction bases not matched to a gene: 10. This chain's CDR3 is CASSPAGGSTYGYTF. In DNA, the CDR3 is TGTGCCAGCAGCCCTGCAGGGGGCTCGACCTATGGCTACACCTTC.

The rearrangement uses TRBV9 and TRBJ2-2; TRBD1 matches at 8 bases. The CDR3 has 16 residues. CDR1 and CDR2 (germline): SGDLS, YYNGEE. V dropped 0 bases and J dropped 4; count of bases not matched to a gene: 5. The CDR3 DNA reads as TGTGCCAGCAGCGTAGGGACAGGGTCGGGCACCGGGGAGCTGTTTTTT. Its protein is CASSVGTGSGTGELFF.

This chain links TRBV5-4 with TRBJ2-7; D not resolved. Germline V gene data show CDR1 as SGHNT and CDR2 as YYREEE (reference sequence). The CDR3 contains 17 residues. Trimming took off 3 bases at V and 0 bases at J, with 19 bases between the two ends. For the CDR3, the DNA is TGTGCCAGCAGCTGGGGTGGGTCTGGGCCCCTCTCCTACGAGCAGTACTTC. Translation: CASSWGGSGPLSYEQYF.

This clone was counted a single time. The chain combines TRBV28 with TRBJ2-3; tentative D call: TRBD1 (5 bases). The V gene's germline CDR1 is MDHEN and CDR2 SYDVKM. There are 13 residues in the CDR3. V shed 10 bases and J shed 3 bases, with 14 bases lying between them. The CDR3 region is CATHSGFTDTQYF. CDR3 nucleotides: TGTGCCACCCATTCAGGGTTTACAGATACGCAGTATTTT.